This entry is about one T cell receptor beta chain. Its specificity is unknown. The sample is drawn from a study of a mutant IDH1 vaccine in newly diagnosed glioma. Across the study: The start of vaccination came 4-6 weeks after radiotherapy alone, or with temozolomide cycles. Treated patients had a mean age of approximately 40 years and a sex split that was approximately 62% male and roughly 38% female. Before enrollment, patients got radiotherapy alone, temozolomide alone, or mostly the combination.

Time point reported: week 23, last vaccination. Vaccination comprised doses that each held 300 ug of mutant IDH1 20-mer peptide, plus topical imiquimod. Generated by immunoSEQ multiplex PCR, the TCRdb table keeps only in-frame clones and is missing some. Of about 64,000 clones listed, roughly 85% are singletons. Trimming stripped 2 bases from V and 4 bases from J, with 7 bases between. The V gene's germline CDR1 is MNHEY and CDR2 SMNVEV (reference sequence). CDR3 length: 13 residues. The origin of this receptor is a man younger than 40 with glioma. The sequenced sample was PBMCs, obtained from a glioma patient whose treatment included an IDH1 peptide vaccine. This chain connects TRBV27 to TRBJ2-3; D is uncertain. CDR3 nucleotide sequence: TGTGCCAGCAGTTTACAGGAGTCAGATACGCAGTATTTT. This codes for CASSLQESDTQYF.